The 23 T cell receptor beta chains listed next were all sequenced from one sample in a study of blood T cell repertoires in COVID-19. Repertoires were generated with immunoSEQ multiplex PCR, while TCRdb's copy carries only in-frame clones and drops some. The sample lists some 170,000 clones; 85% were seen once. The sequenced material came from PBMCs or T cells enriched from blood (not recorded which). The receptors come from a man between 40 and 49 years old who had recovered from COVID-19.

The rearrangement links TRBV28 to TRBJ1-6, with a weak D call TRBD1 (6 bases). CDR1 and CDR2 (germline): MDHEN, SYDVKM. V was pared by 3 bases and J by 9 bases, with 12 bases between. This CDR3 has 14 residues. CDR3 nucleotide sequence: TGTGCCAGCAGTTTGGGGGCAAAGGGTTCACCCCTCCACTTT. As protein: CASSLGAKGSPLHF. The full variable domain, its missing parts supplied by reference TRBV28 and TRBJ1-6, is DVKVTQSSRYLVKRTGEKVFLECVQDMDHENMFWYRQDPGLGLRLIYFSYDVKMKEKGDIPEGYSVSREKKERFSLILESASTNQTSMYLCASSLGAKGSPLHFGNGTRLTVT.

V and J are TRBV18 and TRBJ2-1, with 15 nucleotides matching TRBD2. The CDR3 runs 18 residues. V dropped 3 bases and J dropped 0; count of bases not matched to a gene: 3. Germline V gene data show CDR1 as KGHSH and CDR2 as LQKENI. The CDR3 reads CASSPGLAGGSSYNEQFF. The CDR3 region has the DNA TGTGCCAGCTCACCTGGACTAGCGGGGGGGAGCTCCTACAATGAGCAGTTCTTC.

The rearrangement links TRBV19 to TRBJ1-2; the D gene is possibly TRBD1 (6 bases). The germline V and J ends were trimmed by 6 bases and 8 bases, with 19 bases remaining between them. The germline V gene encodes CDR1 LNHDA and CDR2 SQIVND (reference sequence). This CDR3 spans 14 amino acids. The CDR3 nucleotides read TGTGCCAGTAGAGGCGGCGGGGGCAATGAGGGCTACACCTTC. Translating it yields CASRGGGGNEGYTF.

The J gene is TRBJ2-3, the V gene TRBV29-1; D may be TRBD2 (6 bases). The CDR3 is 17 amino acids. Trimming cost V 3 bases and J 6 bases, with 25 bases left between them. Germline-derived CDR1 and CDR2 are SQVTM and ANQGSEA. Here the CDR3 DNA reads TGCAGCGTTGATGCCAGACTTAGCGGCTACCTTCACGATACGCAGTATTTT. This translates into CSVDARLSGYLHDTQYF.

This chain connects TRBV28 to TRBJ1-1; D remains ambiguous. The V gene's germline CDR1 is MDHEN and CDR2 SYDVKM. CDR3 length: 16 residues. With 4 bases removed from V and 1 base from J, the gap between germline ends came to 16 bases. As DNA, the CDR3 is TGTGCCAGCAGTTCCCCTTTACTGGTACCGAACACTGAAGCTTTCTTT. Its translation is CASSSPLLVPNTEAFF.

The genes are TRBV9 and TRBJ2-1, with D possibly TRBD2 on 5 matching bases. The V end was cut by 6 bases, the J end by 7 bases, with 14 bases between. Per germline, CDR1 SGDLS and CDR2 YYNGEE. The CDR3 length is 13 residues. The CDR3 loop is CASNRRPENEQFF. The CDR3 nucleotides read TGTGCCAGCAATAGGAGGCCAGAGAATGAGCAGTTCTTC.

CDR3 in DNA: TGCGCCAGCAGCCCCGGGACAGGCTTAGGTGGGGCCAACGTCCTGACTTTC. Translating gives CASSPGTGLGGANVLTF. The chain uses TRBV5-1 and TRBJ2-6; 8 bases are a match to TRBD1. Germline-derived CDR1 and CDR2 are SGHRS and YFSETQ. Trimming took 4 bases from V and 3 from J; bases not matched to a gene: 9. The CDR3 runs 17 residues.

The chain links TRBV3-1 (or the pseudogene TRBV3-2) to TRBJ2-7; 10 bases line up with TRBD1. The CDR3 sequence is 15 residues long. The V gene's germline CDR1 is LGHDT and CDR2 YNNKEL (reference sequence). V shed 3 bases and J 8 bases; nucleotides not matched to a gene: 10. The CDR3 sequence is CASSQGQGSVLQQYF. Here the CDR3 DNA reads TGTGCCAGCAGCCAGGGACAGGGGAGCGTGTTGCAGCAGTACTTC.

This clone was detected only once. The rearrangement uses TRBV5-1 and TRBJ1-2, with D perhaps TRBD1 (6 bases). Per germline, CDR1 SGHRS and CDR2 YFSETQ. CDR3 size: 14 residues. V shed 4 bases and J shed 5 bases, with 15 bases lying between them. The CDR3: CASSNPRTAYGYTF. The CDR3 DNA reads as TGCGCCAGCAGCAACCCGAGGACAGCATATGGCTACACCTTC.

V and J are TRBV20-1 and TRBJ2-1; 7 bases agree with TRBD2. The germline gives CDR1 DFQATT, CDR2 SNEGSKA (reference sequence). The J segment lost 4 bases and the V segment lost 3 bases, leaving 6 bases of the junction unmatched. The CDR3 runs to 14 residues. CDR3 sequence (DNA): TGCAGTGCTAGTAGGGCTAGCGGATACAATGAGCAGTTCTTC. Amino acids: CSASRASGYNEQFF.

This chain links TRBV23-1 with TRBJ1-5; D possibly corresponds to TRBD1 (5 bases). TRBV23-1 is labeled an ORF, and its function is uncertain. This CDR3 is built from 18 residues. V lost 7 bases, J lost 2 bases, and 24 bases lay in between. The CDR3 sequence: CASTVGKGFISGNQPQHF. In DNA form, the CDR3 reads TGCGCCAGCACCGTGGGCAAGGGGTTTATTTCGGGCAATCAGCCCCAGCATTTT.

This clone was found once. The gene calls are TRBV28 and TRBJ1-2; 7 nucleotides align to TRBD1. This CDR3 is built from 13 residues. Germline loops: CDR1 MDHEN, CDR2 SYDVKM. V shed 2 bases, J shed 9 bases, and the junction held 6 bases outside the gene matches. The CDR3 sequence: CASSLNRGLSYTF. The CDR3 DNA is TGTGCCAGCAGTTTAAACAGGGGTTTGAGCTACACCTTC.

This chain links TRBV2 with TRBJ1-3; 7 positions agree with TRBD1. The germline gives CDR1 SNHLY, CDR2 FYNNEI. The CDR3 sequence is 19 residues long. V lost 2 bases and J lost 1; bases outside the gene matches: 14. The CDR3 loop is CASSERGGTAILSGNTIYF. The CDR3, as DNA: TGTGCCAGCAGTGAAAGAGGAGGGACAGCCATCCTTTCTGGAAACACCATATATTTT.

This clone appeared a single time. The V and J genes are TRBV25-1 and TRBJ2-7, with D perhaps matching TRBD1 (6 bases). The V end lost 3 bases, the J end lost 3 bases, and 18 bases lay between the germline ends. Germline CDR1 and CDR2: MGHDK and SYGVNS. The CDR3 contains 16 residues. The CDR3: CASSDPTGNSLYEQYF. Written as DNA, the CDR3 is TGTGCCAGCAGTGATCCTACAGGGAACAGCCTCTACGAGCAGTACTTC.

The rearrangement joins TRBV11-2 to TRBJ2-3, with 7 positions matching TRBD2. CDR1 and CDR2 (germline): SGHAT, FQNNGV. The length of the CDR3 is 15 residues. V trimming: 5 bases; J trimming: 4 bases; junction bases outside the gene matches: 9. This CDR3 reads CASSPLAGRADTQYF. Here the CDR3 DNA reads TGTGCCAGCAGCCCCTTAGCGGGCAGGGCAGATACGCAGTATTTT. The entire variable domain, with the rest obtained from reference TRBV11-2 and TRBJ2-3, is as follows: EAGVAQSPRYKIIEKRQSVAFWCNPISGHATLYWYQQILGQGPKLLIQFQNNGVVDDSQLPKDRFSAERLKGVDSTLKIQPAKLEDSAVYLCASSPLAGRADTQYFGPGTRLTVL.

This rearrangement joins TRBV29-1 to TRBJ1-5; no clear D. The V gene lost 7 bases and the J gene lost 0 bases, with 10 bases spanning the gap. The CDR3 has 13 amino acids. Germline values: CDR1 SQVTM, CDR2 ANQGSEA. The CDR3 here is CSALSDSNQPQHF. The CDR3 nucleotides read TGCAGCGCCCTGAGCGATAGCAATCAGCCCCAGCATTTT.

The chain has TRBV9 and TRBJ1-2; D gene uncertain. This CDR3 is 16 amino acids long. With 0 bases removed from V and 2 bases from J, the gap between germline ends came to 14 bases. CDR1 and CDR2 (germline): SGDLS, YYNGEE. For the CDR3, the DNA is TGTGCCAGCAGCGTAGGAACAGTCATGACAAACTATGGCTACACCTTC. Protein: CASSVGTVMTNYGYTF.

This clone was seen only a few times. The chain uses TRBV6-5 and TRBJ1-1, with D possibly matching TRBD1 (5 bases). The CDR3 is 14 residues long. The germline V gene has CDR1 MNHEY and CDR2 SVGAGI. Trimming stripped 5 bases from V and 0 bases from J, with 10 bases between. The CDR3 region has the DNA TGTGCCAGCAGTCAGCGACAGTTGAACACTGAAGCTTTCTTT. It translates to CASSQRQLNTEAFF.

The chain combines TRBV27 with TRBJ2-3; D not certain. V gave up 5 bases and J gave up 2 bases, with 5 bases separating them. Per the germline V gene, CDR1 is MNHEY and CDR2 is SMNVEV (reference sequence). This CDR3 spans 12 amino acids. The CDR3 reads CASSPNTDTQYF. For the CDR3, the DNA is TGTGCCAGCAGTCCCAACACAGATACGCAGTATTTT.

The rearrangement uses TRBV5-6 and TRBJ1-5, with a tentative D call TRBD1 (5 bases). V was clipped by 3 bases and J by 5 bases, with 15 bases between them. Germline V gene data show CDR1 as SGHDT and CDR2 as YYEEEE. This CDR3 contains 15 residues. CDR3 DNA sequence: TGTGCCAGCAGCTACCTCCGGGGACTGGATCAGCCCCAGCATTTT. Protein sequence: CASSYLRGLDQPQHF.

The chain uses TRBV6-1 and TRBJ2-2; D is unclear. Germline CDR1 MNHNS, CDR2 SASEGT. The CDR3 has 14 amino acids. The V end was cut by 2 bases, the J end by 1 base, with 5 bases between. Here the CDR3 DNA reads TGTGCCAGCAGTGAAAGGAGGAACACCGGGGAGCTGTTTTTT. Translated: CASSERRNTGELFF.

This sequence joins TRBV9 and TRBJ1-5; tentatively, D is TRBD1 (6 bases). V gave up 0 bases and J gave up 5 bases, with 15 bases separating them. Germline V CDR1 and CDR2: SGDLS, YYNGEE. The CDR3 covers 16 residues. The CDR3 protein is CASSVGPTGGDQPQHF. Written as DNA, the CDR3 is TGTGCCAGCAGCGTAGGGCCGACAGGTGGAGATCAGCCCCAGCATTTT.

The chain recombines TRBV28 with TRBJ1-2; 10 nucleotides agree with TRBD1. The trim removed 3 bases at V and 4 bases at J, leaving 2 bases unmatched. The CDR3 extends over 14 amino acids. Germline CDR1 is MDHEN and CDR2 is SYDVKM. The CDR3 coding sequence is TGTGCCAGCAGTTTGGGACAGGGGTCCTATGGCTACACCTTC. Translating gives CASSLGQGSYGYTF.